This section outlines one T cell receptor (beta chain) sequence together with its context. Profiling relied on immunoSEQ multiplex PCR, and the TCRdb table lists in-frame clones only, not all of them. The data hold under 250,000 clones, with approximately 89% observed a single time. The sample comes from a study of blood T cell repertoires in COVID-19. V lost 5 bases, J lost 5 bases, and 4 bases stayed unmatched. Germline CDR1 SQVTM, CDR2 ANQGSEA. CDR3 length: 13 residues. This clonotype originated in a woman in her twenties or thirties with acute COVID-19. The rearrangement joins TRBV29-1 to TRBJ2-1, with 9 bases that match TRBD1. Sequenced: PBMCs or T cells enriched from blood (not recorded which). CDR3 region: CSVSGTGNNEQFF. The CDR3 nucleotides are TGCAGCGTTTCCGGGACAGGGAACAATGAGCAGTTCTTC.